The source of this TCR beta chain is a study of blood T cell repertoires in COVID-19. Across the study: The United States, Italy and Spain supplied acute and convalescent COVID-19 samples. From T cells, B-cell-depleted T cells, or PBMCs came the material, which was cDNA or gDNA.

Original analysis: Amplifying reference gene primers gave estimates of nucleated cell counts. The data were produced by immunoSEQ multiplex PCR, yet TCRdb's version contains in-frame clones alone and is incomplete. The DNA was the basis for D and trimming; V, J and clone size are from that table. The sample lists a few hundred thousand clones, roughly nine tenths seen once, with about 1.2% in the top ten. The CDR3 sequence is 13 residues long. Trimming left V 3 bases short and J 8 bases short, with 11 bases between. Germline CDR1 SNHLY, CDR2 FYNNEI. The sequencing sample was made of peripheral blood. The chain uses TRBV2 and TRBJ2-1, with D maybe TRBD1 (5 bases). The clonotype comes from a man in his forties with acute or convalescent COVID-19. The CDR3 here is CASSEGQRDEQFF. CDR3 nucleotides: TGTGCCAGCAGTGAGGGGCAGCGTGATGAGCAGTTCTTC.